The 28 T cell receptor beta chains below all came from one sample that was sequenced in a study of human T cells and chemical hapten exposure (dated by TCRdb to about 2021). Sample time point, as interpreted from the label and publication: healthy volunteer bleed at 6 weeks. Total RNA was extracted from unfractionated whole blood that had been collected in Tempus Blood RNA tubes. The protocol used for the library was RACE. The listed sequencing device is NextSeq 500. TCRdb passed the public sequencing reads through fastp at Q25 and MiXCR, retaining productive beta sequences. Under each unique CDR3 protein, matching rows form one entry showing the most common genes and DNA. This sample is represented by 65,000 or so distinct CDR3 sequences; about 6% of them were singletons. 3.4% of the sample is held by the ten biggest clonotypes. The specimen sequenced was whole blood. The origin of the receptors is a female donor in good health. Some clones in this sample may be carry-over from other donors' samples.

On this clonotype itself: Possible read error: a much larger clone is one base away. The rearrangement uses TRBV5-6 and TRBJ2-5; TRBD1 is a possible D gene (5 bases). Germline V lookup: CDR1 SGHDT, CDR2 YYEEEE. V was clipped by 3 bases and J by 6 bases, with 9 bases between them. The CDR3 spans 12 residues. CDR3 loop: CASSSNRKTQYF. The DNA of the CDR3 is TGTGCCAGCAGCTCAAACAGGAAGACCCAGTACTTC.

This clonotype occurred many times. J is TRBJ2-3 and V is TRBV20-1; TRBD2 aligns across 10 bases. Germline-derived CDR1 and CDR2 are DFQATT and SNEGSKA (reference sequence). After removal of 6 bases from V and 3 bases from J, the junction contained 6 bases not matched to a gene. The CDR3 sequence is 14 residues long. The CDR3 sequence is CSALSGRVTDTQYF. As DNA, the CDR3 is TGCAGTGCGTTGAGCGGGAGGGTGACAGATACGCAGTATTTT.

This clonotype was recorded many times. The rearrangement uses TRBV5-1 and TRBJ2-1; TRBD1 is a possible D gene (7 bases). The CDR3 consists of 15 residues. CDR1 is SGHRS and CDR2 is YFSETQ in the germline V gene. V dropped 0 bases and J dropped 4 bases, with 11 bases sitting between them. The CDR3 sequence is CASSLVSGGYNEQFF. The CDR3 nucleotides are TGCGCCAGCAGCTTGGTTTCAGGGGGGTACAATGAGCAGTTCTTC.

CDR3 in amino acids: CSAPSDRFNTEAFF. In DNA form, the CDR3 reads TGCAGTGCTCCATCAGACAGGTTTAACACTGAAGCTTTCTTT. The chain carries TRBV20-1 and TRBJ1-1; D is possibly TRBD1 (6 bases). Per germline, CDR1 DFQATT and CDR2 SNEGSKA (reference sequence). The V gene lost 5 bases and the J gene lost 2 bases, with 15 bases spanning the gap. The CDR3 has 14 residues.

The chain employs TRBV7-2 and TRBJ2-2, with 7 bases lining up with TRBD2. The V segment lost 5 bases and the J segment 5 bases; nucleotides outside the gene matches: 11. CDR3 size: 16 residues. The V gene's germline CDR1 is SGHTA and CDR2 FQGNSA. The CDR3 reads CASSTPWGSGTGELFF. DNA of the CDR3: TGTGCCAGCAGCACCCCGTGGGGTAGCGGGACCGGGGAGCTGTTTTTT.

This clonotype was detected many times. CDR3 amino acids: CASTLGSSTDTQYF. Written as DNA, the CDR3 is TGTGCCAGCACTTTGGGCAGTAGCACAGATACGCAGTATTTT. The chain joins TRBV12-3 or TRBV12-4 to TRBJ2-3, with D unclear. The V end lost 7 bases, the J end lost 0 bases, and 11 bases lay between the germline ends. The CDR3 length is 14 residues.

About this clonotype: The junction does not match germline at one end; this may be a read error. Written as DNA, the CDR3 is TGTGCCAGCAGCTCCCGACAGGGGAACAATGAAGCTTTCTTT. It encodes CASSSRQGNNEAFF. This chain links TRBV7-2 with TRBJ1-1, with 8 bases identical to TRBD1. Looked up from germline, CDR1 is SGHTA and CDR2 is FQGNSA. This CDR3 has 14 residues.

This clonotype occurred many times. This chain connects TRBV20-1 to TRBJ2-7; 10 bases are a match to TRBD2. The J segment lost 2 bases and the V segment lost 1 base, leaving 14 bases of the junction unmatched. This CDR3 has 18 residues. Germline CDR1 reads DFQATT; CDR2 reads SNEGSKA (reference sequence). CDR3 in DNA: TGCAGTGCTAGAGTAGACGGTCTAGCGGGAGTAAGCACCTACGAGCAGTACTTC. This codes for CSARVDGLAGVSTYEQYF.

The CDR3 nucleotides read TGTGCCAGTAGTTTCTATTCACCGACTGACGGTTTTGGCTACACCTTC. Translation gives CASSFYSPTDGFGYTF. The chain links TRBV19 to TRBJ1-2; D is unclear. CDR3 length: 16 residues. The germline V gene encodes CDR1 LNHDA and CDR2 SQIVND (reference sequence). The V end was cut by 5 bases, the J end by 7 bases, with 23 bases between.

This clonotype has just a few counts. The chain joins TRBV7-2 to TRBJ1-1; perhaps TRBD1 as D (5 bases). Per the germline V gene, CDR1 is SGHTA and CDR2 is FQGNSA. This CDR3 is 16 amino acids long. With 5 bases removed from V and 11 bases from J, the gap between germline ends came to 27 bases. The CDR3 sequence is CASSPYTPGLDGAAFF. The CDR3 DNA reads TGTGCCAGCAGCCCGTATACCCCCGGGTTGGACGGGGCCGCTTTCTTT. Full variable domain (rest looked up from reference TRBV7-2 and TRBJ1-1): GAGVSQSPSNKVTEKGKDVELRCDPISGHTALYWYRQSLGQGLEFLIYFQGNSAPDKSGLPSDRFSAERTGGSVSTLTIQRTQQEDSAVYLCASSPYTPGLDGAAFFGQGTRLTVV.

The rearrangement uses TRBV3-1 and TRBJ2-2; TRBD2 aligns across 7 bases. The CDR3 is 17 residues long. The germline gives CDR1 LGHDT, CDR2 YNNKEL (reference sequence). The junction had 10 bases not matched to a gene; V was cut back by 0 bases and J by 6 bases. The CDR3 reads CASSQDRDYVWAGELFF. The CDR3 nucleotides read TGTGCCAGCAGCCAAGATCGGGACTACGTTTGGGCCGGGGAGCTGTTTTTT.

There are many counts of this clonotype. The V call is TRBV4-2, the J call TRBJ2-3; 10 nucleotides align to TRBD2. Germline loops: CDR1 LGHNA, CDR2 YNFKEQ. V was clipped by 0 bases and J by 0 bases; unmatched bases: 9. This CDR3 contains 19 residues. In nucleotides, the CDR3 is TGTGCCAGCAGCCAAGATGGACTAGCGGAAAGGACTAGCACAGATACGCAGTATTTT. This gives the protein CASSQDGLAERTSTDTQYF.

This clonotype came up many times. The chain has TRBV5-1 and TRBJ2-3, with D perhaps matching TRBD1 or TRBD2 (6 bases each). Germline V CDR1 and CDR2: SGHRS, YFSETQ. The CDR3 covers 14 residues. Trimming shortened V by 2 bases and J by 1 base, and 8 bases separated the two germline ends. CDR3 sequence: CASSFGGRTDTQYF. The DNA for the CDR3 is TGCGCCAGCAGCTTCGGGGGCCGCACAGATACGCAGTATTTT.

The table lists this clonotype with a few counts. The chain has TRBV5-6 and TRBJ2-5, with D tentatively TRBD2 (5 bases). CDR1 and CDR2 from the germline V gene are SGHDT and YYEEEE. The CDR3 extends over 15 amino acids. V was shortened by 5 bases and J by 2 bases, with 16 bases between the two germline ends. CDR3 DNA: TGTGCCAGCAGAGGTCTTTTGAGGGCGCAAGAGACCCAGTACTTC. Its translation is CASRGLLRAQETQYF.

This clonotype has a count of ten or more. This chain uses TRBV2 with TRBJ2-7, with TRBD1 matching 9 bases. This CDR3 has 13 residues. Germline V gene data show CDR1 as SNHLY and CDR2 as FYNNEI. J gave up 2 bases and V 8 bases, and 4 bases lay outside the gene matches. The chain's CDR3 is CASDRGTTYEQYF. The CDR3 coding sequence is TGTGCCAGCGACAGGGGGACGACCTACGAGCAGTACTTC.

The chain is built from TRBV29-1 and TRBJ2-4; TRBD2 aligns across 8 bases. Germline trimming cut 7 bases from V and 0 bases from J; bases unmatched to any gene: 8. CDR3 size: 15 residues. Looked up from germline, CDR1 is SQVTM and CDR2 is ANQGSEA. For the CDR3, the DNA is TGCAGCGCCGTCTACGGGGGGGGAGCCAAAAACATTCAGTACTTC. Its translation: CSAVYGGGAKNIQYF.

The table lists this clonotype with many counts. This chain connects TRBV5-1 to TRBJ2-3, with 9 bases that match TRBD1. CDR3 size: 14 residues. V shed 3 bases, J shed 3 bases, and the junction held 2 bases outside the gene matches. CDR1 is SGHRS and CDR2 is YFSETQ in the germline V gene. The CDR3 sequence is CASSWTGDTDTQYF. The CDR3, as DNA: TGCGCCAGCAGCTGGACAGGGGATACAGATACGCAGTATTTT. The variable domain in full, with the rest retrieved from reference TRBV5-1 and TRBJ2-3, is KAGVTQTPRYLIKTRGQQVTLSCSPISGHRSVSWYQQTPGQGLQFLFEYFSETQRNKGNFPGRFSGRQFSNSRSEMNVSTLELGDSALYLCASSWTGDTDTQYFGPGTRLTVL.

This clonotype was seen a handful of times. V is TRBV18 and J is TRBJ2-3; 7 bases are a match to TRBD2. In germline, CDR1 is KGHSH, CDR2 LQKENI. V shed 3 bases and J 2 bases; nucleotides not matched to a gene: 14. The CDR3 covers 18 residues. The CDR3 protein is CASSPVREATTYTDTQYF. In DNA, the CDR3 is TGTGCCAGCTCACCGGTTCGGGAGGCCACCACTTACACAGATACGCAGTATTTT.

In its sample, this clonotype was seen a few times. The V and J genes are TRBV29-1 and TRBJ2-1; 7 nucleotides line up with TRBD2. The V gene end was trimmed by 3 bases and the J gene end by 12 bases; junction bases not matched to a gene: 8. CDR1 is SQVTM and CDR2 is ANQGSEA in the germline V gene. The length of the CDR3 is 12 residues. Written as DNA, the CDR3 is TGCAGCGTTGATCGGTGGGGGAGGGGGCAGTTCTTC. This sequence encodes CSVDRWGRGQFF.

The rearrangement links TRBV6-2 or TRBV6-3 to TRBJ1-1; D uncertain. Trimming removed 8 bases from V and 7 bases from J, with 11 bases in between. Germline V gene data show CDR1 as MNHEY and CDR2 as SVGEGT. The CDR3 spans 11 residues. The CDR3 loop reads CASRNGIEAFF. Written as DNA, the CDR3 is TGTGCCAGCCGTAACGGGATTGAAGCTTTCTTT.

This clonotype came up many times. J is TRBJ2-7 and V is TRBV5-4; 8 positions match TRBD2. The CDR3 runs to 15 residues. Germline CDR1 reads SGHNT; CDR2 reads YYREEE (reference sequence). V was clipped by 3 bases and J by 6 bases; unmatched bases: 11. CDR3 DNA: TGTGCCAGCAGCTCCAGAACAGCGGGAGCAGTCGAGCAGTACTTC. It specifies CASSSRTAGAVEQYF.

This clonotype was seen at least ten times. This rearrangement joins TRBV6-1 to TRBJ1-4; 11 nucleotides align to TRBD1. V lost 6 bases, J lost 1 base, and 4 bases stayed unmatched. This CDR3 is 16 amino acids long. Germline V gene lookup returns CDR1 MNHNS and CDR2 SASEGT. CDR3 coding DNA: TGTGCCAGCAGCGGGACAGGGGGGGAAACTAATGAAAAACTGTTTTTT. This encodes CASSGTGGETNEKLFF.

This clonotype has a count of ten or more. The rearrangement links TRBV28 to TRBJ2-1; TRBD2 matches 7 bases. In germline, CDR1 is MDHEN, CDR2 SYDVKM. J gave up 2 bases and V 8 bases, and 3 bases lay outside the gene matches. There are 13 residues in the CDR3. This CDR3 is CASRGVAYNEQFF. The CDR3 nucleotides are TGTGCCAGCCGGGGGGTTGCCTACAATGAGCAGTTCTTC.

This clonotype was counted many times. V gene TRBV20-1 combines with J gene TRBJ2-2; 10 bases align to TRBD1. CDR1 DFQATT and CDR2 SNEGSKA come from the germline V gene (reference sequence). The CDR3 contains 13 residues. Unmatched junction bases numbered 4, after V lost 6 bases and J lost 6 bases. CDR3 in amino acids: CSAAGTGAGELFF. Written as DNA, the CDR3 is TGCAGTGCCGCCGGGACAGGGGCCGGGGAGCTGTTTTTT.

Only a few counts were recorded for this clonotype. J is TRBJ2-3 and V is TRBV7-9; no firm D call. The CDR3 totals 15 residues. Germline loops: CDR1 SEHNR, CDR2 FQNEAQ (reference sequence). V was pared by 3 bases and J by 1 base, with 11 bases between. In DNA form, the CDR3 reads TGTGCCAGCAGCTTGCGACCAACAGGCACAGATACGCAGTATTTT. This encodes CASSLRPTGTDTQYF.

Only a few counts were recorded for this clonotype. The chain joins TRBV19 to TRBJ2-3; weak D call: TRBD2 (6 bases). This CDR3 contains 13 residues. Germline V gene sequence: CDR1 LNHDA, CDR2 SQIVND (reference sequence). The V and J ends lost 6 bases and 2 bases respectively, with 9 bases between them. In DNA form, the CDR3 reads TGTGCCAGTAGGAGGAGGGACACAGATACGCAGTATTTT. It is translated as CASRRRDTDTQYF.

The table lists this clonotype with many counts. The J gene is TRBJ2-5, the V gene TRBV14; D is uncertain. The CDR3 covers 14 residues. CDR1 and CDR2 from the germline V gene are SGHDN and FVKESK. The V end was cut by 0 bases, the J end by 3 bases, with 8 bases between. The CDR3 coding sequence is TGTGCCAGCAGCCAAGATCTCCGGGAAGAGACCCAGTACTTC. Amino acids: CASSQDLREETQYF.

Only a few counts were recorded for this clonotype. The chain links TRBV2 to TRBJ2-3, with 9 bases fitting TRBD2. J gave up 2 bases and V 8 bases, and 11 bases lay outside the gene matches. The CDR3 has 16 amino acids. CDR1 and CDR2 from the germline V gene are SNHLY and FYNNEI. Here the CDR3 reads CASRSRLAANTDTQYF. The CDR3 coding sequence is TGTGCCAGCCGCTCTCGACTAGCGGCGAACACAGATACGCAGTATTTT.